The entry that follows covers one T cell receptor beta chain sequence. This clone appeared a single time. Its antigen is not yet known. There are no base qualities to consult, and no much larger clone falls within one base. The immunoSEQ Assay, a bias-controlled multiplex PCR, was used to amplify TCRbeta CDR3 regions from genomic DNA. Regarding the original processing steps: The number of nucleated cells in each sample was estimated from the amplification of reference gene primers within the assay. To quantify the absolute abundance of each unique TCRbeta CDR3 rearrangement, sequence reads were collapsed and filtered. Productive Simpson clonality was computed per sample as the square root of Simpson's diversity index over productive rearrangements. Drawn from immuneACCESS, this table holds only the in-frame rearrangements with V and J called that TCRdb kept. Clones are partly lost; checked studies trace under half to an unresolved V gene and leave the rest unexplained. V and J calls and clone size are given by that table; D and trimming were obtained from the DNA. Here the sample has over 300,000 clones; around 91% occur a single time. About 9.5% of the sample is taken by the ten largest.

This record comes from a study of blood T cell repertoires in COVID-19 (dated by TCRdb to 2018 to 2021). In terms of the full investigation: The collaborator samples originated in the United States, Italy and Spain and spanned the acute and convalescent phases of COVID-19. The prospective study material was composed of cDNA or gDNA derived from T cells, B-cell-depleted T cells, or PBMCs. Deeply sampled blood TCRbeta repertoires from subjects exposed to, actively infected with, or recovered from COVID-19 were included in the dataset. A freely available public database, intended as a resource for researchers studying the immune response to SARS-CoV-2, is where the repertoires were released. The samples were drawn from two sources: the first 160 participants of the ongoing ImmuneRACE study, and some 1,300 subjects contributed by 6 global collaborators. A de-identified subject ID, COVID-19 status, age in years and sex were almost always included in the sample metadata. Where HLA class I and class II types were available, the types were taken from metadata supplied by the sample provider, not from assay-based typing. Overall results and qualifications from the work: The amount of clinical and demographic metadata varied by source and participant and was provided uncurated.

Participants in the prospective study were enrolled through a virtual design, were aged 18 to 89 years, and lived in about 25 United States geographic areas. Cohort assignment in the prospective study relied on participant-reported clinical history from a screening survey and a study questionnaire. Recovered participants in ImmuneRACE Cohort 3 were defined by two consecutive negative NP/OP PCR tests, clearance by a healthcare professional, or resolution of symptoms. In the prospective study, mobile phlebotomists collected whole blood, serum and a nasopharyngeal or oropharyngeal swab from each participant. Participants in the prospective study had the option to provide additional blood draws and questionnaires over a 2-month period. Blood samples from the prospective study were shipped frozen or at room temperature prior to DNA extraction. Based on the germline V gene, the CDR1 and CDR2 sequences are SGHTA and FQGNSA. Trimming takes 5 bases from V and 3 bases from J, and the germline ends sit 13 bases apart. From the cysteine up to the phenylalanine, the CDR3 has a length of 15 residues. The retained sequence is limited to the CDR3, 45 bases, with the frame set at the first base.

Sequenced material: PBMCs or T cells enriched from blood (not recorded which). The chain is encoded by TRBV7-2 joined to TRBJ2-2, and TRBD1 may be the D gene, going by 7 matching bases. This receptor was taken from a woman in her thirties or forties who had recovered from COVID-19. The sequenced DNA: TGTGCCAGCAGCGCCCAGGGGGGCGACACCGGGGAGCTGTTTTTT. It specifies CASSAQGGDTGELFF.